This T cell receptor beta chain emerged from a study of shared clonotypes between healthy human individuals. Trimming cost V 2 bases and J 5 bases, with 9 bases left between them. The CDR3 runs to 13 residues. Germline V gene data show CDR1 as SGHRS and CDR2 as YFSETQ. The assay was immunoSEQ multiplex PCR, and TCRdb's table has in-frame clones only and misses some. The profile covers roughly 380,000 clones, with roughly 96% appearing a single time and around 0.29% taken by the ten largest. Sequencing was carried out using memory CD8+ T cells sorted from blood. Subset noted: CD45RO+ cells pooled with CCR7-negative TemRA cells. This chain links TRBV5-1 with TRBJ2-3, with D perhaps TRBD2 (5 bases). This clonotype was obtained from a man between 25 and 39 years old in good health. DNA for the CDR3: TGCGCCAGCAGCTTTCGGGCGGGAGATACGCAGTATTTT. Residues: CASSFRAGDTQYF.